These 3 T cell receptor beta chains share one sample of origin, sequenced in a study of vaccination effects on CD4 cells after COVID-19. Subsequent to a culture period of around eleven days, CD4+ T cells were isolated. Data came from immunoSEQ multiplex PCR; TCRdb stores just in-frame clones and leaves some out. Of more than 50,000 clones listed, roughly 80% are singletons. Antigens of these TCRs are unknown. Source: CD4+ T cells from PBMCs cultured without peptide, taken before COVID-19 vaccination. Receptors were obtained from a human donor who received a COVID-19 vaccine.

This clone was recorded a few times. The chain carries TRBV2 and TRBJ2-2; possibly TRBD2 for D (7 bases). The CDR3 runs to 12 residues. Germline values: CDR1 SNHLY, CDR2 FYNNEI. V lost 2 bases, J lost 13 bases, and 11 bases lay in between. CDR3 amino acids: CASSEQGRGLFF. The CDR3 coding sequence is TGTGCCAGCAGTGAACAGGGGAGGGGGCTGTTTTTT.

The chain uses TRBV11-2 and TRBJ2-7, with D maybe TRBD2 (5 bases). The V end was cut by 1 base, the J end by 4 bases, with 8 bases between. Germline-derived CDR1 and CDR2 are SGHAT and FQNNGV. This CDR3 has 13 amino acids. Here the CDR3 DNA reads TGTGCCAGCAGCTTAGGTGGGGAGTACGAGCAGTACGTC. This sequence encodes CASSLGGEYEQYV.

This CDR3 is CASSSDRVDSYNEQFF. The CDR3, as DNA: TGCGCCAGCAGTTCTGACAGGGTCGACTCCTACAATGAGCAGTTCTTC. V and J are TRBV5-1 and TRBJ2-1, with 7 bases aligning to TRBD1. CDR1 and CDR2 (germline): SGHRS, YFSETQ. The CDR3 runs 16 residues. With V trimmed by 5 bases and J by 0 bases, 8 bases remained unmatched.